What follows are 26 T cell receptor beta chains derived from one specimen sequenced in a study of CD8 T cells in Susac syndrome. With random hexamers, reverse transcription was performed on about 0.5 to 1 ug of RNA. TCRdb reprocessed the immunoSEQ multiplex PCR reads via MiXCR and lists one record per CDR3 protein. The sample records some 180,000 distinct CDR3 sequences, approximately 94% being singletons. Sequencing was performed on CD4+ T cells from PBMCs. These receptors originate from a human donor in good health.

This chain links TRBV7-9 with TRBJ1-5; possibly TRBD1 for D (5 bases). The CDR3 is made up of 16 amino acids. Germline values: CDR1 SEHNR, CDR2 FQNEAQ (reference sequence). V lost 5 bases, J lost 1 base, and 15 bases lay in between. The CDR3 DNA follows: TGTGCCAGCAGCCGATGGGACCTAGGGAGCAATCAGCCCCAGCATTTT. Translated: CASSRWDLGSNQPQHF.

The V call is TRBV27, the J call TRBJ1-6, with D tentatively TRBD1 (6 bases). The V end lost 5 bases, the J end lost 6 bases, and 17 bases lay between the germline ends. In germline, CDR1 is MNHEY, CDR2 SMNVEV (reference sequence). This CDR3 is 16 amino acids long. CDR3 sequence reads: CASSLHPGAFNSPLHF. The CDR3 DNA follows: TGTGCCAGCAGTCTTCATCCAGGGGCATTTAATTCACCCCTCCACTTT.

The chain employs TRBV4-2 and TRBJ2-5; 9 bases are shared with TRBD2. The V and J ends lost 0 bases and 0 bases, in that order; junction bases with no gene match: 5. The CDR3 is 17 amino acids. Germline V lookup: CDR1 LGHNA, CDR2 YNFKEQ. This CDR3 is CASSQDGSGGHQETQYF. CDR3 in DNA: TGTGCCAGCAGCCAAGATGGCAGCGGGGGGCACCAAGAGACCCAGTACTTC.

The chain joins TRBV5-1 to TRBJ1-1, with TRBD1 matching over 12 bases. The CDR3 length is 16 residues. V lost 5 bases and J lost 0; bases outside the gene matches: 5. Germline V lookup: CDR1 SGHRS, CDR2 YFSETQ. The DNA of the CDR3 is TGCGCCAGCAGTTGGGACAGGGGGCCTCTGAACACTGAAGCTTTCTTT. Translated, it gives CASSWDRGPLNTEAFF.

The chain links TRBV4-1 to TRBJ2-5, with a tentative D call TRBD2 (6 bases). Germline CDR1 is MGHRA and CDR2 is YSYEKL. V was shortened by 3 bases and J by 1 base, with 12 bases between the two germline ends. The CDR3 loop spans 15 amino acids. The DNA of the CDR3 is TGCGCCAGCAGCCAGGGGGGACTCGGCCAAGAGACCCAGTACTTC. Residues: CASSQGGLGQETQYF.

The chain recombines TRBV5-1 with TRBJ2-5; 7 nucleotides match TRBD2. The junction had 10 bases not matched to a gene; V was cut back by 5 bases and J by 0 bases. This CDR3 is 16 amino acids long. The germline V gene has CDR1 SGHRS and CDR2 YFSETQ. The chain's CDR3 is CASRPLPGGYQETQYF. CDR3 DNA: TGCGCCAGCAGACCCCTCCCCGGGGGGTACCAAGAGACCCAGTACTTC.

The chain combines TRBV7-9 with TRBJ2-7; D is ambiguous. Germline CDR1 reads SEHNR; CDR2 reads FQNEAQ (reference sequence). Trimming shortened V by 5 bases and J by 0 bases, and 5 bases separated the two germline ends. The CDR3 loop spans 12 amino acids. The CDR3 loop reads CASSPRSYEQYF. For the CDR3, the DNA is TGTGCCAGCAGCCCGCGCTCCTACGAGCAGTACTTC.

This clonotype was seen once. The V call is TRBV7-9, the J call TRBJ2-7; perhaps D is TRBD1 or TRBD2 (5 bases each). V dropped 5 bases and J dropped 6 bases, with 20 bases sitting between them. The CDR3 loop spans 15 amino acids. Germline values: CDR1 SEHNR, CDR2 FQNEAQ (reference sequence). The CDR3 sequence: CASSLRTGTDSEQYF. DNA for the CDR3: TGTGCCAGCAGCCTCCGGACCGGGACCGACAGCGAGCAGTACTTC.

CDR3 region: CASSLTGGPQHF. The CDR3 bases are TGTGCCAGCAGCCTCACAGGGGGTCCCCAGCATTTT. This rearrangement joins TRBV27 to TRBJ1-5; TRBD1 aligns across 8 bases. V gave up 6 bases and J gave up 10 bases; unmatched junction bases: 5. Germline V gene lookup returns CDR1 MNHEY and CDR2 SMNVEV (reference sequence). CDR3 size: 12 residues.

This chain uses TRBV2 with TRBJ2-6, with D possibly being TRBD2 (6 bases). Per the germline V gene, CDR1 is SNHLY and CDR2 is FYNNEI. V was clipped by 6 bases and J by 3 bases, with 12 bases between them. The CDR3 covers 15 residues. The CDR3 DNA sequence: TGTGCCAGCAGAGGGGCCGGGAGTGGGGCCAACGTCCTGACTTTC. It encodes CASRGAGSGANVLTF.

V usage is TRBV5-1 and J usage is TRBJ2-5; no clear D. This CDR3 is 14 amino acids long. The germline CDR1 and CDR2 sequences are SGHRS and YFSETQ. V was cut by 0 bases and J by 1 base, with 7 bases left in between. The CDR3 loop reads CASSLDSSQETQYF. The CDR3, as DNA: TGCGCCAGCAGCTTGGACAGCAGCCAAGAGACCCAGTACTTC.

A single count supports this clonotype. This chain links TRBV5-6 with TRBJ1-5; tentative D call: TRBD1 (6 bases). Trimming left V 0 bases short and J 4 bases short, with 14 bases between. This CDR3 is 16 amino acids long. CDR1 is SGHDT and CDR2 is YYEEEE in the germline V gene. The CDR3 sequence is CASSLGTGNGNQPQHF. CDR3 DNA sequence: TGTGCCAGCAGCTTGGGAACAGGGAATGGGAATCAGCCCCAGCATTTT.

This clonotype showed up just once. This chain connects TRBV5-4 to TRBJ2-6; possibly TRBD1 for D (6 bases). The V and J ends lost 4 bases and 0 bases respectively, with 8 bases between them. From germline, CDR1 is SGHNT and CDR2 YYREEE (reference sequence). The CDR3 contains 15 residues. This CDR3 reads CASSRTDSGANVLTF. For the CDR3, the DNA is TGTGCCAGCAGCAGGACAGACTCTGGGGCCAACGTCCTGACTTTC.

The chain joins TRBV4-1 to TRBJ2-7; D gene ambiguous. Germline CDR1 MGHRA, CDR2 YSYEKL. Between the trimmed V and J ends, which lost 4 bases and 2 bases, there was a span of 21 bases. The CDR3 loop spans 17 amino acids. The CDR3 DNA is TGCGCCAGCAGCCTTCGCACCGAATTAGTGGCCGCCTACGAGCAGTACTTC. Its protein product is CASSLRTELVAAYEQYF.

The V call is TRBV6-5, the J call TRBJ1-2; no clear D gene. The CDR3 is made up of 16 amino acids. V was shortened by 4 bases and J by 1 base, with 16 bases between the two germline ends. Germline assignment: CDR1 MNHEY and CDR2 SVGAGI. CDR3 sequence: CASSFLSLTVNYGYTF. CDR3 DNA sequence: TGTGCCAGCAGTTTCCTCTCCCTGACGGTTAACTATGGCTACACCTTC.

The CDR3 DNA follows: TGTGCCAGCAGCCAAGAAGGCGCGGGCAGGGCGAATGGCTACACCTTC. It specifies CASSQEGAGRANGYTF. V is TRBV4-2 and J is TRBJ1-2; weak D call: TRBD1 (5 bases). Germline V CDR1 and CDR2: LGHNA, YNFKEQ. The CDR3 sequence is 16 residues long. Trimming shortened V by 0 bases and J by 6 bases, and 17 bases separated the two germline ends.

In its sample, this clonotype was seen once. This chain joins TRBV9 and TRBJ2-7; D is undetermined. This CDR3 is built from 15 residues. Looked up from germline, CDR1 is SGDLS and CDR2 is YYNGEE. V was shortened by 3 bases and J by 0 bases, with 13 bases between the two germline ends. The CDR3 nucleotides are TGTGCCAGCAGCGAGGGCGGTGGTAGCTCCTACGAGCAGTACTTC. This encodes CASSEGGGSSYEQYF.

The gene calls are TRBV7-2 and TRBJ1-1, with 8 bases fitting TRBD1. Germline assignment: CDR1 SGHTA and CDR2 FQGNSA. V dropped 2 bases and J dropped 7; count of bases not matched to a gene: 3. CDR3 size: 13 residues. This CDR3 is CASSLTGGFEAFF. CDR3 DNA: TGTGCCAGCAGCTTAACAGGGGGATTTGAAGCTTTCTTT.

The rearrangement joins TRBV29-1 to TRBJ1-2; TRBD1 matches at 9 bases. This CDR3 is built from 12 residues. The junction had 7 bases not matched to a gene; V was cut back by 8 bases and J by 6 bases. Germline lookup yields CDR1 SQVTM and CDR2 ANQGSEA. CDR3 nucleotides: TGCAGCCACTCCCGGGACAGGGATGGCTACACCTTC. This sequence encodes CSHSRDRDGYTF.

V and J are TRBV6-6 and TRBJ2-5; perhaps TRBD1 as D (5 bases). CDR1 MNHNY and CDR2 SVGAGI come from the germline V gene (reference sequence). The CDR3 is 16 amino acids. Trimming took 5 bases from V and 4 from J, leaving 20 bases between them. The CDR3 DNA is TGTGCCAGCAGTGCCCCTGGCAGGGCGGCTGGAGAGACCCAGTACTTC. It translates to CASSAPGRAAGETQYF.

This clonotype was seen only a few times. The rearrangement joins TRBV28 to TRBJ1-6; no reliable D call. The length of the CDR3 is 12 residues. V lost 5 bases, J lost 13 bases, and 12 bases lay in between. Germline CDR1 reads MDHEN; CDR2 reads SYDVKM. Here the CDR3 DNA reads TGTGCCAGCAGTCGAGAACCCTCGCCCCTCCACTTT. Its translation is CASSREPSPLHF.

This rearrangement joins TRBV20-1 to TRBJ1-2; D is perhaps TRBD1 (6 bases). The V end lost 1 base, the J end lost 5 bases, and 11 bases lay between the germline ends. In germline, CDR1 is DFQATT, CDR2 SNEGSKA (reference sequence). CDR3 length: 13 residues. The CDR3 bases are TGCAGTGCTAGAGTGCCAGGGGCATATGGCTACACCTTC. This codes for CSARVPGAYGYTF.

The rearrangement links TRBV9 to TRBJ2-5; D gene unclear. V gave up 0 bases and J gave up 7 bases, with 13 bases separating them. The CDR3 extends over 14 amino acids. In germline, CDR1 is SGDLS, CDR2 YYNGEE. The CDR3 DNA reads TGTGCCAGCAGCGTAGAGGGCAGGCCGCGGACCCAGTACTTC. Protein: CASSVEGRPRTQYF.

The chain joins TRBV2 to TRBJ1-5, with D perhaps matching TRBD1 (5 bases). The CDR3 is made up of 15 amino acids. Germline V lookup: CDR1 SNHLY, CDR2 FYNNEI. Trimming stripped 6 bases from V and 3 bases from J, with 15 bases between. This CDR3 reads CASRMGLGDNQPQHF. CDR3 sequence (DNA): TGTGCCAGCAGGATGGGTTTGGGGGACAATCAGCCCCAGCATTTT.

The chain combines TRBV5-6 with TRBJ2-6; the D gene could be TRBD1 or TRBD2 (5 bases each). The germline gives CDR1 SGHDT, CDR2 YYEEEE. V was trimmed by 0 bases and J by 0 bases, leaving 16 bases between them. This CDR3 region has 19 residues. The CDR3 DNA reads TGTGCCAGCAGCTTGGAAGGGACCCACCGGCACTCTGGGGCCAACGTCCTGACTTTC. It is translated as CASSLEGTHRHSGANVLTF.

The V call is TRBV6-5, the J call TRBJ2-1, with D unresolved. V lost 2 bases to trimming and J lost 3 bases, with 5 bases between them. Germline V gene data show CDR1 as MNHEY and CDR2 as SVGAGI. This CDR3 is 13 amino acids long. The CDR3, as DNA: TGTGCCAGCAGTTACGACCGCTACAATGAGCAGTTCTTC. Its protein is CASSYDRYNEQFF.